This T cell receptor beta chain was retrieved from a study of response to subunit inactivated influenza vaccine (dated by TCRdb to 2016 to 2019). Regarding the research as a whole: To follow how T cells responded to a trivalent subunit inactivated influenza vaccine, the researchers relied on deep quantitative profiling of the T cell receptor repertoire. Paper-wide results and their limitations: It was suggested by the authors that each seasonal influenza vaccination may recruit only a limited number of new T cells.

Library prep was done by RT-PCR. The instrument was an Illumina HiSeq 2500. TCRdb passed the public sequencing reads through fastp at Q25 and MiXCR, retaining productive beta sequences. Every entry covers one CDR3 protein and lists the most common genes and DNA from its rows. This sample is represented by roughly 520,000 distinct CDR3 sequences; over 25% of them were singletons. The ten largest clones take up around 1.8% of the sample. Based on the germline V gene, the CDR1 and CDR2 sequences are SQVTM and ANQGSEA. The CDR3 holds 15 amino acids from the cysteine to the phenylalanine. The retained sequence is limited to the CDR3, 45 bases, with the frame set at the first base. The junction shows trimming of 7 bases on V and 4 bases on J, plus 21 bases between the germline ends. In the case of this clonotype: No antigen is known for it. Per-base qualities were not stored, and no clone one base away is much larger.

Recombination linked TRBV29-1 to TRBJ2-3; the D call could be TRBD1 or TRBD2, with each sharing 5 bases. This material consisted of CD4+ T cells sorted from PBMCs, taken roughly 5 days after vaccination. The sequence was obtained from a man aged 50 or older who received an inactivated influenza vaccine. Donor details come from another sample of the same person, matched by shared clones. CDR3 region: CSGHSGTRGADTQYF. At the DNA level, the sequence is TGCAGCGGACACTCCGGGACCCGAGGGGCAGATACGCAGTATTTT.